These T cell receptor beta chains were read from a single sample in a study of blood T cell repertoires in COVID-19. Clones were sequenced by immunoSEQ multiplex PCR, and TCRdb holds only the in-frame ones, with some missing. The profile shows approximately 150,000 clones, approximately 80% of them singletons. Sample: PBMCs or T cells enriched from blood (not recorded which). These receptors came from a man in his 70s who had been exposed to COVID-19. CDR3s include the opening cysteine and the closing phenylalanine or tryptophan. Each record gives: V gene, clone size, D gene, J gene, CDR3 DNA, CDR3 protein. The D gene is left open where the match is weak. Clone size is stated in some rows and not others, as once, few, many or a class when expanded.

TRBV9	.	.	TRBJ1-3	TGTGCCAGCAGCGTAGCGGGAGCCTCTGGAAACACCATATATTTT	CASSVAGASGNTIYF
TRBV7-8	.	TRBD1	TRBJ2-7	TGTGCCAGCAGCCCGCTCGGGACAGGGGGCTTTTACGAGCAGTACTTC	CASSPLGTGGFYEQYF
TRBV3-1/TRBV3-2	.	TRBD2	TRBJ2-1	TGTGCCAGCAGCCAAATAGCGGGAGTTGAGCAGTTCTTC	CASSQIAGVEQFF
TRBV4-3	.	TRBD1	TRBJ1-2	TGCGCCAGCAGCCAAGTGCTAAAGGACAGGGCAAACCTCTATGGCTACACCTTC	CASSQVLKDRANLYGYTF
TRBV5-1	.	.	TRBJ2-1	TGCGCCAGCAGAAAAGCAGGCTTGCAATACAATGAGCAGTTCTTC	CASRKAGLQYNEQFF
TRBV4-3	.	TRBD2	TRBJ2-1	TGCGCCAGCAGCCCTAGACTAGCGGGAGGGGTCGGCAATGAGCAGTTCTTC	CASSPRLAGGVGNEQFF
TRBV28	.	.	TRBJ1-4	TGTGCCAGCAGGCCCCATGGGGGGTTAAATGAAAAACTGTTTTTT	CASRPHGGLNEKLFF
TRBV11-3	.	.	TRBJ2-1	TGTGCCAGCAGCTTACAAGCAGGGTCTGGTGAGCAGTTCTTC	CASSLQAGSGEQFF
TRBV11-2	.	TRBD1	TRBJ1-4	TGTGCCAGCAGCGGGACAGGGGGTACTCTAGGGCTGTTTTTT	CASSGTGGTLGLFF
TRBV27	.	.	TRBJ1-1	TGTGCCAGCACCGCCCTGGGGGAGGATTCAAACACTGAAGCTTTCTTT	CASTALGEDSNTEAFF
TRBV7-8	once	.	TRBJ1-1	TGTGCCAGCAGCTTTCTCGAGCGGGTCGGGACTGAAGCTTTCTTT	CASSFLERVGTEAFF
TRBV6-5	.	TRBD1	TRBJ1-5	TGTGCCAGCAGTAAGGGACAGCCGGCCAATCAGCCCCAGCATTTT	CASSKGQPANQPQHF
TRBV4-1	.	.	TRBJ1-4	TGCGCCAGCAGCCAATTACAGGGCGCTACTAATGAAAAACTGTTTTTT	CASSQLQGATNEKLFF
TRBV5-1	.	.	TRBJ2-7	TGCGCCAGCAGCTTGGCATCGTGGGGTGGAGGGGACGAGCAGTACTTC	CASSLASWGGGDEQYF
TRBV11-2	.	.	TRBJ1-2	TGTGCCAGCAGCCCACTACAGGCCTCGGCTTCGTATGGCTACACCTTC	CASSPLQASASYGYTF
TRBV14	once	TRBD2	TRBJ2-1	TGTGCCAGCAGCCCGGGACTAGCGGGAGTAGGCGCTGAGCAGTTCTTC	CASSPGLAGVGAEQFF
TRBV29-1	.	.	TRBJ2-7	TGCAGCGTTGAGAGGGACTACGAGCAGTACTTC	CSVERDYEQYF
TRBV6-5	.	.	TRBJ1-1	TGTGCCAGCAGGGTCCGACAGGAGAACACTGAAGCTTTCTTT	CASRVRQENTEAFF
TRBV7-2	.	.	TRBJ1-3	TGTGCCAGCAGCCTACAGGGAAACACCATATATTTT	CASSLQGNTIYF
TRBV6-2/TRBV6-3	.	.	TRBJ1-5	TGTGCCAGCAGTTACTTAGGGGGATTGAGCAATCAGCCCCAGCATTTT	CASSYLGGLSNQPQHF
TRBV5-6	.	.	TRBJ1-1	TGTGCCAGCAGCCCCTGGGGCTGGGGGGGCACTGAAGCTTTCTTT	CASSPWGWGGTEAFF
TRBV3-1/TRBV3-2	.	.	TRBJ2-3	TGTGCCAGCAGCCGATCTCAGGGCGTTATAACAGATACGCAGTATTTT	CASSRSQGVITDTQYF
TRBV11-1	few	.	TRBJ2-1	TGTGCCAGCACCCGGACAGAAGTCAACAATGAGCAGTTCTTC	CASTRTEVNNEQFF
TRBV18	few	.	TRBJ1-1	TGTGCCAGCTCACCTAACCCGAGTGAGACTGAAGCTTTCTTT	CASSPNPSETEAFF
TRBV28	.	TRBD1	TRBJ2-7	TGTGCCAGCAGTTTAGACAGGGTCACCTACGAGCAGTACTTC	CASSLDRVTYEQYF
TRBV18	.	TRBD1	TRBJ2-6	TGTGCCAGCTCACCCATTTCCGGGACAGGGGGCTCTGGGGCCAACGTCCTGACTTTC	CASSPISGTGGSGANVLTF
TRBV27	.	TRBD1	TRBJ1-1	TGTGCCAGCAGTAGAGCCGGGACAGGGAACGGAAACACTGAAGCTTTCTTT	CASSRAGTGNGNTEAFF
TRBV5-1	.	.	TRBJ1-6	TGCGCCAGCAGCTTGGCAGGGAGGATGAATTCACCCCTCCACTTT	CASSLAGRMNSPLHF
TRBV6-6	.	TRBD2	TRBJ2-3	TGTGCCAGCAGGGGGGAGGGAGGCACAGATACGCAGTATTTT	CASRGEGGTDTQYF
TRBV21-1	.	.	TRBJ1-1	TGTGCCAGCAGCAAAGGGGACAGGGCACGGGCTTTCTTT	CASSKGDRARAFF
TRBV25-1	.	.	TRBJ1-6	TGTGCCAGCACTGTGACAGGTAGTTGGTCACCCCTCCACTTT	CASTVTGSWSPLHF
TRBV5-4	.	.	TRBJ2-1	TGTGCCAGCAGCGAGGGTTACAATGAGCAGTTCTTC	CASSEGYNEQFF